This T cell receptor (beta chain) was captured by sequencing in a study of T-cell memory formation after mild COVID-19. The study, taken as a whole, reports: Clonal second-wave expansions that peaked on day 37 had unconfirmed SARS-CoV-2 specificity.

This clonotype was detected a few times. Antigen: not known. The germline gives CDR1 LNHDA, CDR2 SQIVND (reference sequence). Trimming removed 2 bases at V and 0 bases at J, with 10 bases between. The CDR3 consists of 15 residues. TCRdb re-called the 5' RACE reads through MiXCR, storing one row per CDR3 protein. Altogether around 400,000 distinct CDR3 sequences are present, 24% being singletons, with the ten largest covering around 8.1%. This TCR came from an adult woman who had mild COVID-19 (a few samples of this study predate the infection). Cell type and time point are not known. The chain links TRBV19 to TRBJ1-1; possibly TRBD1 for D (6 bases). The sample was PBMCs or a T cell subset sorted from them (not recorded which). The CDR3 DNA sequence: TGTGCCAGTAGTATAACCGGACAGATGAACACTGAAGCTTTCTTT. It encodes CASSITGQMNTEAFF.